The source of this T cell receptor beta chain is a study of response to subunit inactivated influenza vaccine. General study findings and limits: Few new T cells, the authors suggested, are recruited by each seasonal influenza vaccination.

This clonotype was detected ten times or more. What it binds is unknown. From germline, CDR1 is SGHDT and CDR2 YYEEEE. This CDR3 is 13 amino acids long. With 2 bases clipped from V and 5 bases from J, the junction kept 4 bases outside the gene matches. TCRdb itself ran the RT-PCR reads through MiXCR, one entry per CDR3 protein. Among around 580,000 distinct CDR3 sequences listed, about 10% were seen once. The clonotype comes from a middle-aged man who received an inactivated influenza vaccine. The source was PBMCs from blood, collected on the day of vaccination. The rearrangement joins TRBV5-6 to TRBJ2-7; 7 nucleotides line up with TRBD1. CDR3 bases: TGTGCCAGCAGCTTCGACAGGGCGAACGAGCAGTACTTC. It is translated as CASSFDRANEQYF.